The clone carrying this T cell receptor beta chain was observed a handful of times. This sample was included in a study of blood T cells in healthy people across ages. Drawn from each donor were around 10 milliliters of peripheral blood. Germline V CDR1 and CDR2: DFQATT, SNEGSKA (reference sequence). J gave up 0 bases and V 5 bases, and 3 bases lay outside the gene matches. CDR3 length: 15 amino acids. Combining a sample-barcoded 5' primer with a J-beta primer mix, a second PCR ran for about 6 to 11 cycles. Using its own MiXCR run on the 5' RACE reads, TCRdb lists one record per CDR3 protein. Among roughly 1.5 million distinct CDR3 sequences listed, roughly 43% were seen once.

The TCR originated in a woman aged 18-29 years in good health. The V gene is TRBV20-1, the J gene TRBJ2-3; 12 bases line up with TRBD2. Sequencing input: blood. CDR3 in DNA: TGCAGTGCTCGGACTAGCGGGATGAGCACAGATACGCAGTATTTT. It encodes CSARTSGMSTDTQYF.